The 13 T cell receptor beta chains below come from one sample, sequenced in a study of CD4 T cells in relation to SARS-CoV-2 and coronaviruses. CD4+ T cells from unexposed donors were obtained before the COVID-19 pandemic (2011-2018). Here immunoSEQ multiplex PCR was the method, and the copy in TCRdb shows in-frame clones only, minus some. The data show 55,000 to 70,000 clones, over 85% seen once. The sequencing sample was made of naive CD4+ T cells from PBMCs. The subset denotes: naive CD4+ T cells isolated by negative enrichment. The receptors come from a human donor in good health.

This clone was detected once. The V gene is TRBV11-2, the J gene TRBJ2-7, with D tentatively TRBD1 (5 bases). Germline V gene lookup returns CDR1 SGHAT and CDR2 FQNNGV. V dropped 5 bases and J dropped 5 bases, with 13 bases sitting between them. The CDR3 has 13 amino acids. CDR3 coding DNA: TGTGCCAGCAGCCCCCTACGACAGAACGAGCAGTACTTC. This gives the protein CASSPLRQNEQYF. The whole variable domain, filled in from reference TRBV11-2 and TRBJ2-7, reads EAGVAQSPRYKIIEKRQSVAFWCNPISGHATLYWYQQILGQGPKLLIQFQNNGVVDDSQLPKDRFSAERLKGVDSTLKIQPAKLEDSAVYLCASSPLRQNEQYFGPGTRLTVT.

The chain joins TRBV7-6 to TRBJ2-3; no clear D gene. The CDR3 is 14 residues long. The V end was cut by 4 bases, the J end by 5 bases, with 13 bases between. CDR1 is SGHVS and CDR2 is FNYEAQ in the germline V gene. CDR3 DNA: TGTGCCAGCAGCTCAGGCTTGCAGAGAGATACGCAGTATTTT. It specifies CASSSGLQRDTQYF.

The chain is built from TRBV5-4 and TRBJ2-7; 9 bases agree with TRBD1. V shed 2 bases and J 7 bases; nucleotides not matched to a gene: 7. CDR3 length: 14 amino acids. CDR1 and CDR2 (germline): SGHNT, YYREEE (reference sequence). For the CDR3, the DNA is TGTGCCAGCAGCTTAGCCGGGACAGGGTTAGAGCAGTACTTC. Translated: CASSLAGTGLEQYF.

The V call is TRBV9, the J call TRBJ2-7; 11 nucleotides match TRBD2. Germline CDR1 is SGDLS and CDR2 is YYNGEE. The CDR3 totals 14 residues. V lost 2 bases and J lost 3; bases outside the gene matches: 1. CDR3 loop: CASSVGLADYEQYF. CDR3 sequence (DNA): TGTGCCAGCAGCGTGGGACTAGCGGACTACGAGCAGTACTTC.

This clone appeared a single time. Here the CDR3 reads CASSSPDRAAEAFF. CDR3 DNA sequence: TGTGCCAGCAGTTCCCCGGACAGGGCGGCTGAAGCTTTCTTT. J is TRBJ1-1 and V is TRBV6-2 or TRBV6-3, with 8 bases identical to TRBD1. The germline V gene encodes CDR1 MNHEY and CDR2 SVGEGT. CDR3 length: 14 residues. The J segment lost 6 bases and the V segment lost 4 bases, leaving 7 bases of the junction unmatched.

The chain couples TRBV12-3 or TRBV12-4 to TRBJ1-2; 8 nucleotides line up with TRBD1. Trimming cost V 5 bases and J 5 bases; bases outside gene matches: 4. The CDR3 runs 13 residues. In nucleotides, the CDR3 is TGTGCCAGCAGTCTCGACAGGGGATATGGCTACACCTTC. Translated, it gives CASSLDRGYGYTF.

The chain recombines TRBV7-2 with TRBJ2-5, with a possible D match to TRBD1 (6 bases). Trimming left V 1 base short and J 5 bases short, with 14 bases between. CDR3 length: 15 residues. Germline CDR1 and CDR2: SGHTA and FQGNSA. Here the CDR3 reads CASSLGQGFFETQYF. CDR3 in DNA: TGTGCCAGCAGCTTAGGTCAGGGGTTCTTCGAGACCCAGTACTTC.

The chain joins TRBV30 to TRBJ1-1, with 9 positions matching TRBD1. Germline trimming cut 1 base from V and 1 base from J; bases unmatched to any gene: 4. The CDR3 runs 15 residues. CDR1 is GTSNPN and CDR2 is SVGIG in the germline V gene (reference sequence). CDR3 region: CAWSGTGAANTEAFF. The CDR3 nucleotides are TGTGCCTGGAGTGGGACAGGGGCGGCGAACACTGAAGCTTTCTTT.

This clone was picked up one time. The genes are TRBV4-2 and TRBJ2-7; D call uncertain. CDR3 length equals 15 residues. Per germline, CDR1 LGHNA and CDR2 YNFKEQ. V gave up 2 bases and J gave up 5 bases, with 16 bases separating them. The CDR3 loop is CASSQPMTGVDEQYF. The CDR3 region has the DNA TGTGCCAGCAGCCAACCCATGACTGGTGTCGACGAGCAGTACTTC.

The chain recombines TRBV7-9 with TRBJ1-3; D is unresolved. The CDR3 consists of 15 residues. The V end lost 5 bases, the J end lost 0 bases, and 11 bases lay between the germline ends. The V gene's germline CDR1 is SEHNR and CDR2 FQNEAQ (reference sequence). CDR3 residues: CASSPVSVSGNTIYF. CDR3 sequence (DNA): TGTGCCAGCAGCCCTGTAAGCGTCTCTGGAAACACCATATATTTT. Drawing the rest from reference TRBV7-9 and TRBJ1-3, the complete variable domain is DTGVSQNPRHKITKRGQNVTFRCDPISEHNRLYWYRQTLGQGPEFLTYFQNEAQLEKSRLLSDRFSAERPKGSFSTLEIQRTEQGDSAMYLCASSPVSVSGNTIYFGEGSWLTVV.

The chain is built from TRBV11-2 and TRBJ1-2, with 9 bases identical to TRBD1. Germline assignment: CDR1 SGHAT and CDR2 FQNNGV. V was clipped by 5 bases and J by 5 bases; unmatched bases: 6. The CDR3 is 14 residues long. Here the CDR3 DNA reads TGTGCCAGCAGCAGGGGACAGGGCGGGTATGGCTACACCTTC. Its translation: CASSRGQGGYGYTF.

This clone appeared a single time. J is TRBJ2-6 and V is TRBV30, with 8 nucleotides matching TRBD1. This CDR3 has 18 amino acids. The ends lost 2 bases at V and 0 bases at J; junction bases unmatched: 9. The germline V gene encodes CDR1 GTSNPN and CDR2 SVGIG (reference sequence). The CDR3 loop is CAWSTPGTGVSGANVLTF. CDR3 sequence (DNA): TGTGCCTGGAGTACCCCCGGGACAGGCGTCTCTGGGGCCAACGTCCTGACTTTC.

This sequence joins TRBV28 and TRBJ2-7; 11 bases are shared with TRBD1. The germline gives CDR1 MDHEN, CDR2 SYDVKM. The CDR3 has 15 amino acids. Losses at the gene ends were 5 bases for V and 3 bases for J; bases not matched to a gene: 6. Written as DNA, the CDR3 is TGTGCCAGCAGTAGGAGGGACAGGGGGTACTACGAGCAGTACTTC. Protein sequence: CASSRRDRGYYEQYF.